Following are 22 T cell receptor beta chains from one sample sequenced in a study of T cell repertoires in cytomegalovirus infection (dated by TCRdb to between 2017 and 2020). Which antigens these TCRs recognize remains unknown. Reads for this sample came from an Illumina HiSeq 1500. Starting from the raw public reads, TCRdb applied fastp trimming at Q25, assembled clones with MiXCR and retained in-frame beta chains. Records with the same CDR3 protein are collapsed into one entry carrying the most frequent genes and DNA. Present in this sample are about half a million distinct CDR3 sequences, about 44% of which were seen just once. Clones ranked in the top ten supply roughly two fifths of the sample. The treatment or condition label here, explained by the study, means: in vitro stimulation with specific CMV peptide epitopes to enrich CMV-specific T cells. The specimen comprised cultured PBMCs, sampled from culture after CMV antigen stimulation. These receptors all come from a human donor in good health (CMV status not recorded). Some clones in this sample may be carry-over from other donors' samples.

The V call is TRBV7-2, the J call TRBJ1-1, with D maybe TRBD1 (5 bases). V was trimmed by 8 bases and J by 4 bases, leaving 17 bases between them. CDR1 and CDR2 from the germline V gene are SGHTA and FQGNSA. The CDR3 is 14 residues long. DNA of the CDR3: TGTGCCAGCCAGCTCGGAATTAGGGGCACTGAAGCTTTCTTT. Its protein product is CASQLGIRGTEAFF.

The chain employs TRBV10-3 and TRBJ1-2; 8 bases fit TRBD1. CDR1 is ENHRY and CDR2 is SYGVKD in the germline V gene. V lost 6 bases, J lost 0 bases, and 9 bases stayed unmatched. The CDR3 is made up of 16 amino acids. The chain's CDR3 is CAISGTGPLSNYGYTF. The CDR3 region has the DNA TGTGCCATCAGCGGGACAGGACCTTTGTCTAACTATGGCTACACCTTC.

In this sample, this clonotype turned up a few times. This rearrangement joins TRBV20-1 to TRBJ1-2; D unclear. V shed 0 bases and J shed 7 bases, with 6 bases lying between them. Germline values: CDR1 DFQATT, CDR2 SNEGSKA (reference sequence). The CDR3 loop spans 11 amino acids. The CDR3 region is CSARDYGGYTF. The CDR3 region has the DNA TGCAGTGCTAGAGATTACGGTGGCTACACCTTC.

V gene TRBV7-9 combines with J gene TRBJ1-1; D might be TRBD1 (5 bases). Deletions cut 3 bases from V and 5 bases from J, with 16 bases between. This CDR3 region has 15 residues. Germline loops: CDR1 SEHNR, CDR2 FQNEAQ (reference sequence). CDR3 loop: CASSFDSHSETEAFF. The CDR3 DNA follows: TGTGCCAGCAGCTTCGACAGTCACAGTGAGACTGAAGCTTTCTTT.

This clonotype was detected a few times. The rearrangement uses TRBV7-4 and TRBJ2-1; 10 bases fit TRBD2. J was trimmed by 9 bases and V by 5 bases; bases with no gene match: 7. This CDR3 is 14 amino acids long. Germline V gives CDR1 SGHVT, CDR2 SQSDAQ. CDR3 loop: CASSLSGRSGEQFF. The CDR3 region has the DNA TGTGCCAGCAGCCTTAGCGGGAGGTCGGGTGAGCAGTTCTTC.

The rearrangement links TRBV24-1 to TRBJ2-7, with 10 nucleotides matching TRBD1. Germline assignment: CDR1 KGHDR and CDR2 SFDVKD. Germline trimming cut 7 bases from V and 6 bases from J; bases unmatched to any gene: 11. The CDR3 has 15 residues. The CDR3 region is CATSAGTGVRLEQYF. The CDR3 bases are TGTGCCACCAGCGCCGGGACAGGGGTCAGACTCGAGCAGTACTTC.

This clonotype has ten or more counts. CDR3 bases: TGTGCCAGCAGTCCGGACAGACAAGAGACCCAGTACTTC. This encodes CASSPDRQETQYF. The chain is built from TRBV6-1 and TRBJ2-5; possible D gene TRBD1, 6 bases. Germline CDR1 and CDR2: MNHNS and SASEGT. V shed 5 bases and J shed 2 bases, with 9 bases lying between them. This CDR3 has 13 residues.

The sample holds a few counts of this clonotype. This chain joins TRBV7-2 and TRBJ2-1, with D perhaps TRBD1 (5 bases). The ends were cut back, 0 bases at V and 2 bases at J, with 11 bases in the middle. CDR3 length equals 16 residues. Per the germline V gene, CDR1 is SGHTA and CDR2 is FQGNSA. The chain's CDR3 is CASSLAGRVTYNEQFF. CDR3 coding DNA: TGTGCCAGCAGCTTAGCGGGCAGGGTGACCTACAATGAGCAGTTCTTC.

V is TRBV20-1 and J is TRBJ2-7; D is ambiguous. The CDR3 loop spans 14 amino acids. Trimming removed 6 bases at V and 0 bases at J, with 15 bases between. CDR1 is DFQATT, CDR2 SNEGSKA, per germline (reference sequence). The CDR3 nucleotides are TGCAGTGCCCGAGTCCCGGGCCGCTCCTACGAGCAGTACTTC. It codes for CSARVPGRSYEQYF.

V is TRBV27 and J is TRBJ2-7; TRBD1 matches 10 bases. Germline loops: CDR1 MNHEY, CDR2 SMNVEV (reference sequence). The ends lost 8 bases at V and 0 bases at J; junction bases unmatched: 13. The CDR3 extends over 17 amino acids. The CDR3, as DNA: TGTGCCAGCTCACAACTCCCGGGACAGGGGACCTCCTACGAGCAGTACTTC. It codes for CASSQLPGQGTSYEQYF.

The sample holds a few counts of this clonotype. The chain uses TRBV7-8 and TRBJ1-5; D unresolved. Germline CDR1 and CDR2: SGHVS and FQNEAQ. Trimming took 1 base from V and 2 from J, leaving 6 bases between them. CDR3 size: 14 residues. Written as DNA, the CDR3 is TGTGCCAGCAGCTTAGACAGCGGCAATCAGCCCCAGCATTTT. As protein: CASSLDSGNQPQHF.

The chain uses TRBV6-1 and TRBJ1-3, with TRBD1 identical over 9 bases. The J segment lost 2 bases and the V segment lost 7 bases, leaving 6 bases of the junction unmatched. The germline gives CDR1 MNHNS, CDR2 SASEGT. This CDR3 region has 15 residues. Here the CDR3 reads CASTGDRVPGNTIYF. The CDR3 nucleotides read TGTGCCAGCACTGGGGACAGGGTACCTGGAAACACCATATATTTT.

The rearrangement uses TRBV4-2 and TRBJ1-3; D possibly corresponds to TRBD1 (5 bases). Trimming pared 3 bases from V and 1 base from J, leaving 10 bases between. The CDR3 has 15 residues. CDR1 is LGHNA, CDR2 YNFKEQ, per germline. Here the CDR3 DNA reads TGTGCCAGCAGCCACGGCAGGGAATCTGGAAACACCATATATTTT. Protein product: CASSHGRESGNTIYF.

This chain joins TRBV15 and TRBJ2-1; D is unresolved. The CDR3 length is 14 residues. Germline V gene lookup returns CDR1 LNHNV and CDR2 YYDKDF (reference sequence). V was shortened by 0 bases and J by 7 bases, with 10 bases between the two germline ends. CDR3 amino acids: CATSRDSGRNEQFF. In DNA, the CDR3 is TGTGCCACCAGCAGAGATTCGGGCAGGAATGAGCAGTTCTTC.

In its sample, this clonotype was seen a few times. The J gene is TRBJ1-3, the V gene TRBV7-2; D gene ambiguous. In germline, CDR1 is SGHTA, CDR2 FQGNSA. CDR3 size: 14 residues. V was trimmed by 3 bases and J by 4 bases, leaving 10 bases between them. This chain's CDR3 is CASSFKTFGNTIYF. For the CDR3, the DNA is TGTGCCAGCAGCTTCAAGACTTTCGGAAACACCATATATTTT.

This clonotype occurred once. The chain employs TRBV19 and TRBJ1-5; D gene ambiguous. V lost 5 bases to trimming and J lost 1 base, with 6 bases between them. This CDR3 is built from 13 residues. Germline lookup yields CDR1 LNHDA and CDR2 SQIVND (reference sequence). CDR3 sequence reads: CASSSESNQPQHF. CDR3 DNA sequence: TGTGCCAGTAGTTCGGAGAGCAATCAGCCCCAGCATTTT.

This clonotype has more than one count but fewer than ten. The rearrangement joins TRBV4-1 to TRBJ2-7; D is tentatively TRBD1 or TRBD2 (5 bases each). Germline-derived CDR1 and CDR2 are MGHRA and YSYEKL. The V end lost 1 base, the J end lost 5 bases, and 9 bases lay between the germline ends. The CDR3 consists of 13 residues. CDR3 loop: CASSQVGTDEQYF. The DNA for the CDR3 is TGCGCCAGCAGCCAAGTTGGGACCGACGAGCAGTACTTC.

The V gene is TRBV7-2, the J gene TRBJ2-2; D not resolved. This CDR3 comprises 15 residues. The V and J ends lost 3 bases and 0 bases respectively, with 8 bases between them. Germline CDR1 is SGHTA and CDR2 is FQGNSA. The CDR3 loop reads CASSLKRANTGELFF. In nucleotides, the CDR3 is TGTGCCAGCAGCTTGAAGCGCGCGAACACCGGGGAGCTGTTTTTT.

The V and J genes are TRBV7-9 and TRBJ2-3; D remains unclear. CDR1 is SEHNR, CDR2 FQNEAQ, per germline (reference sequence). This CDR3 comprises 12 residues. V dropped 5 bases and J dropped 4 bases, with 7 bases sitting between them. CDR3 amino acids: CASSPVSDTQYF. The CDR3 nucleotides are TGTGCCAGCAGCCCCGTCTCAGATACGCAGTATTTT.

The chain is built from TRBV6-2 or TRBV6-3 and TRBJ2-7, with 9 bases aligning to TRBD1. Trimming removed 0 bases from V and 1 base from J; junction bases left unmatched: 7. This CDR3 contains 17 residues. Germline CDR1 MNHEY, CDR2 SVGEGT. In DNA, the CDR3 is TGTGCCAGCAGTTACTCCCCAACCGGGACAGGGTCCTACGAGCAGTACTTC. Translated, it gives CASSYSPTGTGSYEQYF.

In this sample, this clonotype turned up a few times. The rearrangement uses TRBV4-2 and TRBJ1-1; D not certain. This CDR3 has 14 amino acids. Germline CDR1 LGHNA, CDR2 YNFKEQ. V lost 5 bases to trimming and J lost 5 bases, with 15 bases between them. CDR3 sequence: CASSSGGESTEAFF. In DNA form, the CDR3 reads TGTGCCAGCAGCTCCGGCGGGGAGTCGACTGAAGCTTTCTTT.

V and J are TRBV30 and TRBJ2-1; D is uncertain. Trimming removed 4 bases at V and 6 bases at J, with 13 bases between. The CDR3 extends over 13 amino acids. CDR1 GTSNPN and CDR2 SVGIG come from the germline V gene (reference sequence). The CDR3 DNA reads TGTGCCTGGACTGGGCCCATCCCCAATGAGCAGTTCTTC. Translated: CAWTGPIPNEQFF.